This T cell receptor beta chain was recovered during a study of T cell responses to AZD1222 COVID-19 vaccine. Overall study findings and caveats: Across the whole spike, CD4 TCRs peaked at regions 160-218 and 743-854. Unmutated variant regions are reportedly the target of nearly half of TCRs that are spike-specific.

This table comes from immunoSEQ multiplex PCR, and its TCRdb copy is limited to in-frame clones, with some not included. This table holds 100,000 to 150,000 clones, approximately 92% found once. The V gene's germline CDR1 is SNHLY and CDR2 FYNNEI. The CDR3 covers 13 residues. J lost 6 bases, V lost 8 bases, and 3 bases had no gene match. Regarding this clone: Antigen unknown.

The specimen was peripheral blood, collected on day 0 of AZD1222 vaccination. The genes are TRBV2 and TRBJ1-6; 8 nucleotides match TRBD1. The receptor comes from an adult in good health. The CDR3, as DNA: TGTGCCAGCGGACAGGGTAGTAATTCACCCCTCCACTTT. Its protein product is CASGQGSNSPLHF.